The entry below describes one T cell receptor (beta chain). The antigen is undetermined. This sample is drawn from a study of cytomegalovirus exposure and HLA in healthy donors. Overall study findings and caveats: According to a later analysis, donors in an Asian-associated ancestry cluster reportedly had fewer N-insertions than the approximately 720-donor mean. Differences between HLA loci emerged in a later analysis of TCR association rates, with DRB1 most and HLA-C fewest. A prior analysis recorded that most TCR beta V segments were productive about 87% or about 30% of the time.

The PCR ran on 60 Vbeta and 13 Jbeta primers. Sequencing was performed with immunoSEQ multiplex PCR; in TCRdb, only in-frame clones are kept and a portion is missing. The sample lists around 70,000 clones; around 84% were seen once. The V gene end was trimmed by 6 bases and the J gene end by 7 bases; junction bases not matched to a gene: 11. The CDR3 runs 16 residues. Germline CDR1 and CDR2: LNHDA and SQIVND (reference sequence). Sequenced: PBMCs. The clonotype originates from a woman aged 35 to 49 in good health and CMV-seropositive. The rearrangement links TRBV19 to TRBJ2-3; TRBD2 aligns across 12 bases. The CDR3 sequence: CASRDPGLAGRNTQYF. The CDR3, as DNA: TGTGCCAGTAGGGACCCGGGACTAGCGGGCAGGAATACGCAGTATTTT.